This T cell receptor beta chain was identified during a study of technical replicates of blood from a handful of donors. Assay: immunoSEQ multiplex PCR; the TCRdb copy retains only in-frame clones and omits some. Altogether tens of thousands of clones are present, 85% to 95% being singletons, with the ten largest covering approximately 0.4%. V gave up 2 bases and J gave up 5 bases; unmatched junction bases: 6. Looked up from germline, CDR1 is SGHTA and CDR2 is FQGTGA. CDR3 length equals 15 residues. The chain recombines TRBV7-3 with TRBJ2-5; 9 bases fit TRBD1. Sequenced: T cells isolated from PBMCs. The receptor was derived from a human donor in good health. The CDR3 sequence is CASSLLQGARETQYF. The DNA for the CDR3 is TGTGCCAGCAGCTTACTACAGGGGGCTCGGGAGACCCAGTACTTC.